What follows are 14 T cell receptor beta chains derived from one specimen sequenced in a study of blood T cell repertoires in COVID-19. Assay: immunoSEQ multiplex PCR; the TCRdb copy retains only in-frame clones and omits some. The sample shows roughly 95,000 clones, 84% of them seen only once. The material sequenced was peripheral blood. Source of these receptors: a human donor in a cohort sampled during active COVID-19.

The chain combines TRBV4-3 with TRBJ2-6, with TRBD1 identical over 8 bases. The junction had 2 bases not matched to a gene; V was cut back by 1 base and J by 0 bases. The CDR3 has 17 residues. Germline values: CDR1 LGHNA, CDR2 YSLEER. CDR3 residues: CASSQGTGNSGANVLTF. Here the CDR3 DNA reads TGCGCCAGCAGCCAAGGGACAGGGAACTCTGGGGCCAACGTCCTGACTTTC.

In the case of this clone: At one end the junction does not follow the germline gene, possibly because of a read error. The V gene is TRBV19, the J gene TRBJ2-1; the match to TRBD2 covers 13 bases. CDR1 is LNHDA and CDR2 is SQIVND in the germline V gene (reference sequence). The CDR3 extends over 13 amino acids. CDR3 residues: CATQPTSGRATVF. The CDR3 DNA reads as TGTGCCACCCAACCTACTAGCGGGAGGGCAACAGTCTTC.

The chain employs TRBV5-1 and TRBJ2-2; 7 bases match TRBD1. The V gene's germline CDR1 is SGHRS and CDR2 YFSETQ. The CDR3 consists of 13 residues. J was trimmed by 5 bases and V by 7 bases; bases with no gene match: 5. The DNA of the CDR3 is TGCGCCAGCGTGGACAGGTTGACCGGGGAGCTGTTTTTT. Translating gives CASVDRLTGELFF.

The chain uses TRBV6-6 and TRBJ1-1, with a weak D call TRBD1 (6 bases). Germline loops: CDR1 MNHNY, CDR2 SVGAGI (reference sequence). This CDR3 is 15 amino acids long. V lost 8 bases and J lost 5, with 21 bases in between. CDR3 coding DNA: TGTGCCAGCCATACGAGCAGGGGCGCGAGGACTGAAGCTTTCTTT. Translated: CASHTSRGARTEAFF.

The chain has TRBV7-9 and TRBJ1-1; possible D gene TRBD1, 6 bases. CDR1 SEHNR and CDR2 FQNEAQ come from the germline V gene (reference sequence). V lost 2 bases and J 8 bases, leaving 12 bases between the germline ends. The CDR3 sequence is 13 residues long. CDR3 coding DNA: TGTGCCAGCAGCTTATGGGCTGGACAGGAAGCTTTCTTT. Translation: CASSLWAGQEAFF.

The V gene is TRBV4-2, the J gene TRBJ2-1; the match to TRBD2 covers 12 bases. Germline loops: CDR1 LGHNA, CDR2 YNFKEQ. The CDR3 loop spans 16 amino acids. After removal of 2 bases from V and 5 bases from J, the junction contained 4 bases not matched to a gene. The CDR3 DNA reads as TGTGCCAGCAGCCAAAGCCCTAGCGGGAGGGACAATGAGCAGTTCTTC. As protein: CASSQSPSGRDNEQFF.

The chain combines TRBV3-1 (or the pseudogene TRBV3-2) with TRBJ1-2; TRBD1 aligns across 9 bases. From germline, CDR1 is LGHDT and CDR2 YNNKEL (reference sequence). CDR3 length equals 18 residues. The V gene end was trimmed by 4 bases and the J gene end by 0 bases; junction bases not matched to a gene: 12. DNA of the CDR3: TGTGCCAGCAGCCGCTCGGGACAGGGTAGCGAAGCTAACTATGGCTACACCTTC. This sequence encodes CASSRSGQGSEANYGYTF.

The rearrangement uses TRBV3-1 (or the pseudogene TRBV3-2) and TRBJ2-3; 9 bases align to TRBD2. Germline V gives CDR1 LGHDT, CDR2 YNNKEL (reference sequence). The CDR3 is 18 amino acids. The V gene end was trimmed by 0 bases and the J gene end by 4 bases; junction bases not matched to a gene: 11. For the CDR3, the DNA is TGTGCCAGCAGCCAAGATTCCCCGGGACTAGCATCCGCAGATACGCAGTATTTT. It encodes CASSQDSPGLASADTQYF.

This chain joins TRBV5-1 and TRBJ2-2, with D maybe TRBD2 (5 bases). V lost 2 bases and J lost 4, with 15 bases in between. The CDR3 consists of 16 residues. Per the germline V gene, CDR1 is SGHRS and CDR2 is YFSETQ. This chain's CDR3 is CASSFPNSVPTGELFF. The CDR3 DNA sequence: TGCGCCAGCAGCTTCCCCAATAGCGTACCCACCGGGGAGCTGTTTTTT. The full variable domain, its missing parts supplied by reference TRBV5-1 and TRBJ2-2, is KAGVTQTPRYLIKTRGQQVTLSCSPISGHRSVSWYQQTPGQGLQFLFEYFSETQRNKGNFPGRFSGRQFSNSRSEMNVSTLELGDSALYLCASSFPNSVPTGELFFGEGSRLTVL.

This chain links TRBV6-1 with TRBJ1-4; D possibly corresponds to TRBD1 (5 bases). Germline CDR1 reads MNHNS; CDR2 reads SASEGT. The V end was cut by 4 bases, the J end by 6 bases, with 9 bases between. There are 13 residues in the CDR3. The CDR3 DNA reads as TGTGCCAGCAGTGGACAGTTTGATGAAAAACTGTTTTTT. It yields the protein CASSGQFDEKLFF.

The rearrangement links TRBV3-1 (or the pseudogene TRBV3-2) to TRBJ2-2; 8 nucleotides line up with TRBD2. Germline V CDR1 and CDR2: LGHDT, YNNKEL (reference sequence). The V gene end was trimmed by 4 bases and the J gene end by 9 bases; junction bases not matched to a gene: 16. The CDR3 runs to 17 residues. CDR3 sequence: CASSPSLGGRLIRELFF. CDR3 sequence (DNA): TGTGCCAGCAGCCCGTCCCTTGGCGGGAGGCTCATCAGGGAGCTGTTTTTT.

The V gene is TRBV5-5, the J gene TRBJ1-5; no clear D gene. Trimming left V 4 bases short and J 0 bases short, with 11 bases between. Germline V gene data show CDR1 as SGHKS and CDR2 as YYEKEE (reference sequence). The length of the CDR3 is 15 residues. This chain's CDR3 is CASSPAAGSNQPQHF. For the CDR3, the DNA is TGTGCCAGCAGCCCCGCGGCGGGTAGCAATCAGCCCCAGCATTTT.

The chain links TRBV2 to TRBJ2-3; weak D call: TRBD1 (7 bases). This CDR3 region has 13 residues. Germline CDR1 is SNHLY and CDR2 is FYNNEI. V was trimmed by 11 bases and J by 9 bases, leaving 21 bases between them. In DNA form, the CDR3 reads TGTGCCGACGGAGGGGGCCAGTGGGGGACGCAGTATTTT. This codes for CADGGGQWGTQYF.

The chain is built from TRBV11-2 and TRBJ2-7; D is possibly TRBD1 (5 bases). The CDR3 contains 15 residues. Germline V gives CDR1 SGHAT, CDR2 FQNNGV. V dropped 1 base and J dropped 0 bases, with 10 bases sitting between them. The CDR3 DNA follows: TGTGCCAGCAGCTTAGCCAGGGTGAGCTCCTACGAGCAGTACTTC. It codes for CASSLARVSSYEQYF.